The rows below give T cell receptor beta chains drawn from one sample of a study of shared clonotypes between healthy human individuals. The assay was immunoSEQ multiplex PCR, and TCRdb's table has in-frame clones only and misses some. The repertoire includes more than 900,000 clones, about 80% of them detected once, and 0.61% sits in the top ten. Sequenced: memory CD4+ T cells from PBMCs. Source of these receptors: a man aged 18 to 35 in good health. Some clones in this sample may be carry-over from other donors' samples. The conserved cysteine and the conserved F or W are not part of the CDR3 here. Some rows have no size entry. The others give once, few or many, or a class for an expanded clone.

V gene: TRBV6-1
clone size: NA
CDR3 protein: ASSEGQNPYYGYT

V gene: TRBV30
clone size: few
CDR3 protein: AWSRDVNQPQH

V gene: TRBV10-3
clone size: once
CDR3 protein: AISLRTGMTDGYT

V gene: TRBV18
clone size: NA
CDR3 protein: ASSPVGPSRDEQY

V gene: TRBV11-2
clone size: few
CDR3 protein: ASGLEDGGELF

V gene: TRBV6-1
clone size: few
CDR3 protein: ASTEGRPADTQY

V gene: TRBV28
clone size: NA
CDR3 protein: ASRKPGQGTAQPQH

V gene: TRBV27
clone size: once
CDR3 protein: ASSLFPPGWDTQY

V gene: TRBV2
clone size: NA
CDR3 protein: ASSESVTQY

V gene: TRBV5-4
clone size: NA
CDR3 protein: ASTFGLAGNEQF